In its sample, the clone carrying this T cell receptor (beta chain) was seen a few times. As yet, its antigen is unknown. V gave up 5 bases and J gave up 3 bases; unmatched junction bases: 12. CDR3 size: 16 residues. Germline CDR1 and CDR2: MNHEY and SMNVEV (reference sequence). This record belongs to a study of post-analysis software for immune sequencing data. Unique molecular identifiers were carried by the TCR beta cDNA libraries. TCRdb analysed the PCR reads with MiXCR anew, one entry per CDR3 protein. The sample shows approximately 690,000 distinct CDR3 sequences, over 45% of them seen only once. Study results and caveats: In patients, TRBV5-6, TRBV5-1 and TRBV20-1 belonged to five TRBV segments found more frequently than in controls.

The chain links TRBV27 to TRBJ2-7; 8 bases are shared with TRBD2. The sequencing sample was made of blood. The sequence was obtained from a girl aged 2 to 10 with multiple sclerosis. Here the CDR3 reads CASSLRWGGRNYEQYF. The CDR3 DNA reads TGTGCCAGCAGTCTCCGGTGGGGCGGGAGGAACTACGAGCAGTACTTC.